This T cell receptor beta chain was sequenced for a study of OX40 agonist ivuxolimab in advanced cancers. The protocol was immunoSEQ multiplex PCR, while the TCRdb copy is restricted to in-frame clones and leaves out a portion. The data show some 55,000 clones, roughly 92% seen once. Germline V gene data show CDR1 as WSHSY and CDR2 as SAAADI. The CDR3 runs to 15 residues. V lost 3 bases, J lost 0 bases, and 9 bases lay in between. The receptor's source is an adult with an advanced solid tumor such as melanoma, head and neck, liver or kidney cancer. V gene TRBV10-2 combines with J gene TRBJ1-3; D gene ambiguous. The source material was CD4+ or CD8+ T cells sorted from blood, sampled in a trial of the OX40 agonist ivuxolimab. CDR3 nucleotide sequence: TGCGCCAGCAGTGACCGGACGAGCTCTGGAAACACCATATATTTT. Amino acid sequence: CASSDRTSSGNTIYF.